These T cell receptor beta chains were read from a single sample in a study of T-cell memory formation after mild COVID-19. TCRdb redid the calling of the 5' RACE reads with MiXCR, one entry per CDR3 protein. Of more than 350,000 distinct CDR3 sequences listed, about 16% are singletons. Sample: PBMCs or a T cell subset sorted from them (not recorded which). The receptor source for this set is a man aged 18 to 30 who had mild COVID-19 (a few samples of this study predate the infection). Cell type and time point are not known. CDR3s include the opening cysteine and the closing phenylalanine or tryptophan. A row's size may be missing; if present it is once, few, many or a size class.

NA	TRBV20-1	CSERAMNTEAFF
many	TRBV12-3/TRBV12-4	CASRPGGTVRGYTF
NA	TRBV6-6	CASGHQRETQYF
once	TRBV6-6	CASTLRWGEKNYGYTF
few	TRBV4-3	CASSQGLGRGNSPLHF
few	TRBV11-2	CASSLEVPRRAETQYF
few	TRBV7-2	CASSPGTGGDYGYTF
NA	TRBV5-1	CASSLGSLSTNEKLFF
few	TRBV29-1	CSVVQGLRETQYF
few	TRBV4-3	CASSQGHPSTDTQYF
NA	TRBV28	CASSPPGPNEKLFF
NA	TRBV29-1	CSVRVLDEKLFF
many	TRBV12-3/TRBV12-4	CASTGLAKNIQYF
few	TRBV4-2	CASSQEPGRGEMNTEAFF
few	TRBV5-6	CASSLVPGRASGGIGAFF
many	TRBV20-1	CSARDALGPGEQYF
many	TRBV5-1	CASSLGVAGYNEQFF
few	TRBV27	CASSREGGTEAFF
NA	TRBV3-1	CASSRYLGGSTGELFF
many	TRBV20-1	CSAARPPDTQYF
NA	TRBV5-1	CASQGASNEKLFF
many	TRBV29-1	CSVGTNYGYTF
many	TRBV7-8	CASSSAGGNQPQHF
NA	TRBV27	CATLRDRSNEQFF
NA	TRBV11-3	CASSLSGGQGGELFF
many	TRBV5-1	CASSSGRNNEQFF
few	TRBV29-1	CSVIQRGPEAFF
NA	TRBV6-2/TRBV6-3	CASRSKQGRYNTEAFF
few	TRBV7-2	CASSLGILGYSSSYEQYF
NA	TRBV6-6	CASSYTVNYEQYF
NA	TRBV5-5	CASSWRHSAETQYF
once	TRBV4-3	CASSQDRILRDSPLHF
few	TRBV7-2	CASSLAVGSNTEAFF
NA	TRBV12-3/TRBV12-4	CASRASTGNTEAFF
NA	TRBV29-1	CSVGTGVRYEQYF
few	TRBV5-1	CASSFTGAPVNEQFF
NA	TRBV20-1	CSARKEGSNQPQHF